Sequencing of this T cell receptor (beta chain) was carried out in a study of metastatic and nonmetastatic thyroid tumors. Study overall: Malignant thyroid and benign thyroid patients provided blood and tumor or nodule tissue whose repertoires were compared. Study-level results: The reported finding was significantly higher TCR beta diversity in malignant thyroid tumors relative to benign nodules, in blood and tumor.

TCRdb re-analyzed the PCR reads through MiXCR. The sample lists 34,000 or so clones; around 19% were seen once. Comments on this clone: The antigen remains unidentified. A read error may explain this, as a much larger clone is one base away.

This CDR3 is 15 amino acids long. The V gene's germline CDR1 is SGHNT and CDR2 YENEEA. Trimming removed 5 bases from V and 8 bases from J, with 16 bases in between. Thyroid surgery had not been preceded by any treatment in any patient. This TCR was sampled from a female donor with papillary thyroid cancer or a benign thyroid nodule (not recorded which). Some clones in this sample may be carry-over from other donors' samples. V usage is TRBV11-3 and J usage is TRBJ1-6; D is unresolved. The sample comprised blood. DNA for the CDR3: TGTGCCAGCAGCCTCGACCAGGACCAGTATTCACCCCTCCACTTT. Translating gives CASSLDQDQYSPLHF.